This T cell receptor beta chain emerged from a study of T cell responses to AZD1222 COVID-19 vaccine. Broader study findings: None of the repertoires were sampled until the peak T cell response had passed. Epitopes outside B.1.351 and B.1.1.7 mutated regions reportedly drew nearly half of spike TCRs. Only 5 or 6 AZD1222 recipients tested seropositive at baseline. Spike-specific TCR breadth and depth grew following two AZD1222 doses.

On this clone: Its specificity is not known.

Measured with immunoSEQ multiplex PCR; TCRdb has only the in-frame clones, and not every one. The repertoire holds about 150,000 clones, around 90% seen once, with 2.8% in the top ten. This sample comprised peripheral blood, obtained on day 0 of MenACWY control vaccination. The receptor's source is an adult in good health.

CDR3 sequence (DNA): TGCGCCAGCAGCTTGCCACGTAAAGATACGCAGTATTTT. It encodes CASSLPRKDTQYF. J is TRBJ2-3 and V is TRBV5-1; unclear D gene. CDR3 length: 13 residues. In germline, CDR1 is SGHRS, CDR2 YFSETQ. V lost 1 base and J lost 5, with 8 bases in between.